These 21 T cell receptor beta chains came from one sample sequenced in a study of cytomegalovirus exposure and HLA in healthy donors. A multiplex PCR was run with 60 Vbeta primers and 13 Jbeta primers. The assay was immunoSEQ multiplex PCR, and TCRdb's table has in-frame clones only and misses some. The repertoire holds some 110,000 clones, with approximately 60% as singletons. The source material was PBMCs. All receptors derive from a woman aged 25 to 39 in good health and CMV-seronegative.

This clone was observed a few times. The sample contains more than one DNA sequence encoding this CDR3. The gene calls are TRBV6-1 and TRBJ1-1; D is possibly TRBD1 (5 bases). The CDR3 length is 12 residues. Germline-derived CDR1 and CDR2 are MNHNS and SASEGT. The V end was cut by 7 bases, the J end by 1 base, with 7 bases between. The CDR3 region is CASNQGNTEAFF. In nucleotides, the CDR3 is TGTGCCAGCAATCAGGGGAACACTGAAGCTTTCTTT.

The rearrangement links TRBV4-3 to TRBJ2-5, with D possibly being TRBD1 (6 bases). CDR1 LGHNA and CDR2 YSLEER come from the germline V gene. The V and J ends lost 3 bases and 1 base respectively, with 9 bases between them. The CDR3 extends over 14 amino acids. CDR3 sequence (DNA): TGCGCCAGCAGCCAGTTAGGGGGCCAAGAGACCCAGTACTTC. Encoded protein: CASSQLGGQETQYF.

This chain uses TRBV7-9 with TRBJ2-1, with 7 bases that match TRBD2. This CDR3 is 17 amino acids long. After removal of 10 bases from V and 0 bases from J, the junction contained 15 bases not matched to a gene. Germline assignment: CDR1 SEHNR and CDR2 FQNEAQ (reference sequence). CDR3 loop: CATIAKAAGSSYNEQFF. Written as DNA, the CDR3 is TGTGCCACCATAGCGAAAGCAGCGGGGAGCTCCTACAATGAGCAGTTCTTC.

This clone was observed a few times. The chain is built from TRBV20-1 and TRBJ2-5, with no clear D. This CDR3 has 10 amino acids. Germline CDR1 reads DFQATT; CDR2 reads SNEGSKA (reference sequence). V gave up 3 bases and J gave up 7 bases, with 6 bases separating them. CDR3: CSASGGTQYF. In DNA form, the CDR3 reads TGCAGTGCTAGTGGCGGGACCCAGTACTTC.

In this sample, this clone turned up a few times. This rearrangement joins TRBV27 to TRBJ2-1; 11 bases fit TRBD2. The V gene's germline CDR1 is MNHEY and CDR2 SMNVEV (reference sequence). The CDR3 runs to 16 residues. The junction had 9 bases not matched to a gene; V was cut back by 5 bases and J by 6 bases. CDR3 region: CASSPTSGTLRNEQFF. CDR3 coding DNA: TGTGCCAGCAGTCCGACTAGCGGGACCCTGCGCAATGAGCAGTTCTTC.

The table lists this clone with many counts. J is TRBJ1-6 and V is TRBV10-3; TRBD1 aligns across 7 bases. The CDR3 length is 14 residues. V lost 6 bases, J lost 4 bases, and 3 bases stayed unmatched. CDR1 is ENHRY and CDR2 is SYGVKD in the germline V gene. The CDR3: CAIRGTEYNSPLHF. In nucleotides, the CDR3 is TGTGCCATCAGGGGGACAGAATATAATTCACCCCTCCACTTT.

The DNA of the CDR3 is TGTGCCAGCAGCCCGGGGGGGAGGGCCCATGAGCAGTTCTTC. Translation: CASSPGGRAHEQFF. The genes are TRBV7-8 and TRBJ2-1, with 8 positions matching TRBD2. The germline V gene encodes CDR1 SGHVS and CDR2 FQNEAQ. The CDR3 spans 14 residues. With V trimmed by 5 bases and J by 8 bases, 8 bases remained unmatched.

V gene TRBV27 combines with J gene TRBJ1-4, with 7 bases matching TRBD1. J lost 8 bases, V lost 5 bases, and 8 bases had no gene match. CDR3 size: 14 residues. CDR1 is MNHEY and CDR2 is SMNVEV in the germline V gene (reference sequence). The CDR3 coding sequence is TGTGCCAGCAGTCCACGACAGGGTAGGGAAAAACTGTTTTTT. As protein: CASSPRQGREKLFF.

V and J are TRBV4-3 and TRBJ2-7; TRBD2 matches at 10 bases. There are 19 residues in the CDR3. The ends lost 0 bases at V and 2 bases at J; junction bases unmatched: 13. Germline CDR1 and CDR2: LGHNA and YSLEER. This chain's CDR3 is CASSQDSASGSFITYEQYF. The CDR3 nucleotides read TGCGCCAGCAGCCAAGATAGCGCTAGCGGGAGTTTTATAACCTACGAGCAGTACTTC.

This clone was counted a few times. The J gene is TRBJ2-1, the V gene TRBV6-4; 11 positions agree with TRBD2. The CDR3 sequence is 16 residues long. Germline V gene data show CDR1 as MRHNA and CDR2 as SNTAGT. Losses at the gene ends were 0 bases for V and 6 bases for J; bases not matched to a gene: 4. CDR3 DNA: TGTGCCAGCAGTGACTCGACGACTAGCGGGGTCAATGAGCAGTTCTTC. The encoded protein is CASSDSTTSGVNEQFF.

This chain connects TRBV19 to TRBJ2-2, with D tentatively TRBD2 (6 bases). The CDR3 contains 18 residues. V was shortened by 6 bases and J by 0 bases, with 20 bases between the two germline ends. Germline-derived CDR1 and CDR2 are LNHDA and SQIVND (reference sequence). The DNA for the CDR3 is TGTGCCAGTAGCGGATCCCGCACTAGCAGATCGAACACCGGGGAGCTGTTTTTT. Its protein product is CASSGSRTSRSNTGELFF. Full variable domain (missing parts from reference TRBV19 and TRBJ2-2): DGGITQSPKYLFRKEGQNVTLSCEQNLNHDAMYWYRQDPGQGLRLIYYSQIVNDFQKGDIAEGYSVSREKKESFPLTVTSAQKNPTAFYLCASSGSRTSRSNTGELFFGEGSRLTVL.

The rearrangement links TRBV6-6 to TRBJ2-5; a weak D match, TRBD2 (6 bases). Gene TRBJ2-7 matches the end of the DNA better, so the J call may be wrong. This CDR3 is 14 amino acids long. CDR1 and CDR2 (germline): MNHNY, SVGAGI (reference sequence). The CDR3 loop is CAITPGEPLYEQYF. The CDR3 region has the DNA TGTGCCATTACTCCGGGGGAGCCCCTCTACGAGCAGTACTTC.

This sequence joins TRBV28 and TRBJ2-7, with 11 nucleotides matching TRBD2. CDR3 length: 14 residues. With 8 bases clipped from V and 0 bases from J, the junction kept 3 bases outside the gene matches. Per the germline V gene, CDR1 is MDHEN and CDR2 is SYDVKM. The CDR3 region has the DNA TGTGCCAGCCTAGCGGGAGGCAACTCCTACGAGCAGTACTTC. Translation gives CASLAGGNSYEQYF. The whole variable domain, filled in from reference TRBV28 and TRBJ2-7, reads DVKVTQSSRYLVKRTGEKVFLECVQDMDHENMFWYRQDPGLGLRLIYFSYDVKMKEKGDIPEGYSVSREKKERFSLILESASTNQTSMYLCASLAGGNSYEQYFGPGTRLTVT.

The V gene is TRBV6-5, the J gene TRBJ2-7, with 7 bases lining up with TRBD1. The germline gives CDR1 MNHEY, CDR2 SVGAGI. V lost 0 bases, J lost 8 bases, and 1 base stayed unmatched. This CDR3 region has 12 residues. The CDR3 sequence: CASSYSGGQQYF. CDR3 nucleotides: TGTGCCAGCAGTTACTCAGGGGGCCAGCAGTACTTC.

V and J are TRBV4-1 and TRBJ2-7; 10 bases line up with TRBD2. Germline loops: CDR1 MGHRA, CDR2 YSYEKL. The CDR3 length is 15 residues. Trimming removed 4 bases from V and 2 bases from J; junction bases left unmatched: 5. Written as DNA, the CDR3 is TGCGCCAGCAGCCGCCCAGCGGGAGGGGCCTACGAGCAGTACTTC. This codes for CASSRPAGGAYEQYF.

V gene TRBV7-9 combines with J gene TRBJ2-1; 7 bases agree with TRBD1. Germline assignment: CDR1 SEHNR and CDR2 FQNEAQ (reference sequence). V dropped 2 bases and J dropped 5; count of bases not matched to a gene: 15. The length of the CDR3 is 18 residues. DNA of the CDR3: TGTGCCAGCAGCTTACCAAAATTCCGGGACAGCGTGAACAATGAGCAGTTCTTC. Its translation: CASSLPKFRDSVNNEQFF.

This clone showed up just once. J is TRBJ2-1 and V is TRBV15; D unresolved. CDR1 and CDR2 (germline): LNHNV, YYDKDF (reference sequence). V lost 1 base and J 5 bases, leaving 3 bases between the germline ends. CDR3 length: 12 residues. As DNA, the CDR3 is TGTGCCACCAGCAGAGGAGACAATGAGCAGTTCTTC. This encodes CATSRGDNEQFF.

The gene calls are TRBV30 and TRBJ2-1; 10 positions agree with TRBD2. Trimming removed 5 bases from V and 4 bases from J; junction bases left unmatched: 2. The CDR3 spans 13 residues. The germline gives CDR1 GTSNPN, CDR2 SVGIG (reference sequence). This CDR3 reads CAWGLAEYNEQFF. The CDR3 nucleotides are TGTGCCTGGGGACTAGCGGAGTACAATGAGCAGTTCTTC.

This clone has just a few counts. The DNA for the CDR3 is TGTGCCAGCAGTGAAAGGGCTAGCGGGAGTAATGAGCAGTTCTTC. Protein sequence: CASSERASGSNEQFF. The V call is TRBV6-1, the J call TRBJ2-1, with 10 bases fitting TRBD2. J lost 7 bases, V lost 2 bases, and 5 bases had no gene match. Germline CDR1 and CDR2: MNHNS and SASEGT. CDR3 length: 15 residues.

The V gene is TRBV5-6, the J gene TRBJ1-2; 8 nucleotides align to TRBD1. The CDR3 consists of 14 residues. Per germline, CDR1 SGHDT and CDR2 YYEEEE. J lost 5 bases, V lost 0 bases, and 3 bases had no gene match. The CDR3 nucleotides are TGTGCCAGCAGCTTGGCCGGGACAGGTTATGGCTACACCTTC. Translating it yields CASSLAGTGYGYTF.

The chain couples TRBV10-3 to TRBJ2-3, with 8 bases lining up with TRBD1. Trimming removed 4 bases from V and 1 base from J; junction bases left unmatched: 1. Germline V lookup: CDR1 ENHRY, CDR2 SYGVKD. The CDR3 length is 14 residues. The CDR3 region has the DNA TGTGCCATCAGTGTGGACAGGGGCACAGATACGCAGTATTTT. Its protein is CAISVDRGTDTQYF.